Only one count was recorded for the clone carrying this T cell receptor beta chain. The data belong to a study of blood T cell repertoires in COVID-19. Assignment of participants to cohorts was predicated upon participant-reported clinical history. Data came from immunoSEQ multiplex PCR; TCRdb stores just in-frame clones and leaves some out. Found here are a few hundred thousand clones, about nine tenths of them singletons; the top ten hold roughly 7.1%. The CDR3 sequence is 13 residues long. The chain is built from TRBV21-1 and TRBJ2-2; the table's D call, TRBD1, has no DNA check behind it. TRBV21-1 is deemed a pseudogene. The sample was PBMCs or T cells enriched from blood (not recorded which). The sequence was obtained from a man younger than 40 in a cohort exposed to, infected with or recovered from COVID-19 (not recorded which). The CDR3 DNA reads TGTGCCAACGTTCGACAGGTAAAGGGGGAGCTGTTTTTT. Its protein product is CANVRQVKGELFF.